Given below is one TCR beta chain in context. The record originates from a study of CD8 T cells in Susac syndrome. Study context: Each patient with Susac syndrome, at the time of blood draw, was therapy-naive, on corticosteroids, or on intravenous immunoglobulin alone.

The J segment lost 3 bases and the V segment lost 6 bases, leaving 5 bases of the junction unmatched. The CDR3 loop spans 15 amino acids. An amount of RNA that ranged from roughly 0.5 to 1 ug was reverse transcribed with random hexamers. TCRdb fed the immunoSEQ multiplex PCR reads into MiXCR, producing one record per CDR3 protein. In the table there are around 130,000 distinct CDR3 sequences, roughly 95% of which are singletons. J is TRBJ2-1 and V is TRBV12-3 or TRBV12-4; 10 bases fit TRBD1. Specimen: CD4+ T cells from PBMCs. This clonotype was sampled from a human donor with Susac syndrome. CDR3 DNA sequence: TGTGCCAGCAGAGATGGACAGGGGGACTACAATGAGCAGTTCTTC. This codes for CASRDGQGDYNEQFF.